These 28 T cell receptor beta chains were sequenced from one sample in a study of OX40 agonist ivuxolimab in advanced cancers. Library creation used the immunoSEQ multiplex PCR assay. TCRdb re-hosts the immuneACCESS table, in-frame sequences only. Its copies lack some clones; in the studies checked, an unresolved V gene accounts for under half of them, and the cause for the rest is not known. The sample data list roughly 42,000 clones, and approximately 86% of these were observed just once. The ten largest make up about 15% of the sample. The specimen was CD4+ or CD8+ T cells sorted from blood, collected in a trial of the OX40 agonist ivuxolimab. All receptors come from an adult with an advanced solid tumor such as melanoma, head and neck, liver or kidney cancer.

The rearrangement uses TRBV6-5 and TRBJ2-5; D is possibly TRBD2 (5 bases). Germline CDR1 and CDR2: MNHEY and SVGAGI. The CDR3 contains 13 residues. With 7 bases removed from V and 6 bases from J, the gap between germline ends came to 15 bases. This chain's CDR3 is CASTGSPEKTQYF. The CDR3 DNA sequence: TGTGCCAGCACGGGATCTCCCGAGAAGACCCAGTACTTC.

The rearrangement uses TRBV29-1 and TRBJ2-7; possible D gene TRBD1, 6 bases. Germline-derived CDR1 and CDR2 are SQVTM and ANQGSEA. CDR3 length equals 14 residues. V lost 6 bases, J lost 0 bases, and 15 bases lay in between. The CDR3 sequence: CSVQGQFSSYEQYF. The CDR3 nucleotides are TGCAGCGTCCAGGGGCAGTTTAGCTCCTACGAGCAGTACTTC.

This sequence joins TRBV4-1 and TRBJ2-5; 9 bases line up with TRBD2. From germline, CDR1 is MGHRA and CDR2 YSYEKL. CDR3 size: 15 residues. The ends lost 1 base at V and 5 bases at J; junction bases unmatched: 5. For the CDR3, the DNA is TGCGCCAGCAGCCAAGGGACTAGCGTCGGTGAGACCCAGTACTTC. It is translated as CASSQGTSVGETQYF.

The chain combines TRBV5-4 with TRBJ2-1, with 9 nucleotides matching TRBD2. Germline trimming cut 6 bases from V and 4 bases from J; bases unmatched to any gene: 8. This CDR3 spans 15 amino acids. Per germline, CDR1 SGHNT and CDR2 YYREEE (reference sequence). The CDR3 coding sequence is TGTGCCAGCAACCCAGCGGGAGGACAATACAATGAGCAGTTCTTC. Protein sequence: CASNPAGGQYNEQFF.

The chain links TRBV27 to TRBJ1-5; D unclear. Trimming left V 9 bases short and J 1 base short, with 16 bases between. The CDR3 has 15 residues. Germline CDR1 is MNHEY and CDR2 is SMNVEV (reference sequence). The CDR3 spells CARGAAGQSNQPQHF. Here the CDR3 DNA reads TGTGCCAGAGGAGCGGCGGGCCAAAGCAATCAGCCCCAGCATTTT.

The rearrangement joins TRBV5-4 to TRBJ1-1; 7 bases agree with TRBD1. Unmatched junction bases numbered 8, after V lost 5 bases and J lost 1 base. Per the germline V gene, CDR1 is SGHNT and CDR2 is YYREEE (reference sequence). The length of the CDR3 is 15 residues. The CDR3 spells CASRTWTGENTEAFF. DNA for the CDR3: TGTGCCAGCAGAACCTGGACAGGAGAGAACACTGAAGCTTTCTTT. Together with reference TRBV5-4 and TRBJ1-1, the CDR3 gives the full variable domain: ETGVTQSPTHLIKTRGQQVTLRCSSQSGHNTVSWYQQALGQGPQFIFQYYREEENGRGNFPPRFSGLQFPNYSSELNVNALELDDSALYLCASRTWTGENTEAFFGQGTRLTVV.

The V call is TRBV19, the J call TRBJ1-2, with TRBD1 matching over 7 bases. In germline, CDR1 is LNHDA, CDR2 SQIVND (reference sequence). V was clipped by 6 bases and J by 3 bases; unmatched bases: 7. The CDR3 is made up of 14 amino acids. CDR3: CASRWADRDYGYTF. The DNA of the CDR3 is TGTGCCAGTAGATGGGCTGACAGGGACTATGGCTACACCTTC.

The chain links TRBV7-8 to TRBJ2-1; TRBD2 agrees at 9 bases. The CDR3 loop spans 15 amino acids. The V and J ends lost 1 base and 10 bases, in that order; junction bases with no gene match: 8. The germline gives CDR1 SGHVS, CDR2 FQNEAQ. The CDR3 DNA reads as TGTGCCAGCAGCTTAGGCGGCGGGAGGGCTGAAGAGCAGTTCTTC. The encoded protein is CASSLGGGRAEEQFF.

The rearrangement uses TRBV27 and TRBJ2-7; 8 bases match TRBD1. After removal of 3 bases from V and 2 bases from J, the junction contained 3 bases not matched to a gene. CDR3 length: 14 amino acids. CDR1 MNHEY and CDR2 SMNVEV come from the germline V gene (reference sequence). CDR3 region: CASSFGTGAYEQYF. For the CDR3, the DNA is TGTGCCAGCAGTTTTGGGACAGGAGCCTACGAGCAGTACTTC.

The rearrangement joins TRBV19 to TRBJ2-1; TRBD1 matches at 11 bases. The trim removed 10 bases at V and 4 bases at J, leaving 6 bases unmatched. The CDR3 runs to 14 residues. The germline V gene has CDR1 LNHDA and CDR2 SQIVND (reference sequence). For the CDR3, the DNA is TGTGCCACCTCCGGGACAGGGGGGTACAATGAGCAGTTCTTC. Translation gives CATSGTGGYNEQFF. Combining the CDR3 with reference TRBV19 and TRBJ2-1 gives the whole variable domain DGGITQSPKYLFRKEGQNVTLSCEQNLNHDAMYWYRQDPGQGLRLIYYSQIVNDFQKGDIAEGYSVSREKKESFPLTVTSAQKNPTAFYLCATSGTGGYNEQFFGPGTRLTVL.

The chain combines TRBV7-8 with TRBJ2-7; a possible D gene is TRBD1 (6 bases). V was pared by 1 base and J by 0 bases, with 16 bases between. The CDR3 extends over 17 amino acids. Germline V gene sequence: CDR1 SGHVS, CDR2 FQNEAQ. CDR3 bases: TGTGCCAGCAGCTTAGAGATCCAGGGGTTGAGCTCCTACGAGCAGTACTTC. It is translated as CASSLEIQGLSSYEQYF.

The J gene is TRBJ2-7, the V gene TRBV15; a weak D match, TRBD2 (6 bases). CDR1 is LNHNV and CDR2 is YYDKDF in the germline V gene (reference sequence). The germline V and J ends were trimmed by 1 base and 6 bases, with 16 bases remaining between them. This CDR3 has 15 residues. This chain's CDR3 is CATSRGAGRVFEQYF. CDR3 nucleotides: TGTGCCACCAGCAGAGGGGCGGGAAGGGTATTCGAGCAGTACTTC.

The chain recombines TRBV20-1 with TRBJ2-1, with D perhaps TRBD1 (5 bases). The CDR3 has 11 amino acids. Germline V CDR1 and CDR2: DFQATT, SNEGSKA (reference sequence). V shed 8 bases and J shed 5 bases, with 10 bases lying between them. The CDR3 DNA is TGCAGTTCCGACAGTAACAATGAGCAGTTCTTC. This translates into CSSDSNNEQFF.

J is TRBJ2-7 and V is TRBV6-5; TRBD2 aligns across 7 bases. J gave up 3 bases and V 2 bases, and 1 base lay outside the gene matches. CDR1 is MNHEY, CDR2 SVGAGI, per germline. The CDR3 covers 13 residues. CDR3 nucleotide sequence: TGTGCCAGCAGTTACAGGACTAGCTACGAGCAGTACTTC. Its protein product is CASSYRTSYEQYF.

The V and J genes are TRBV7-6 and TRBJ1-1; D is ambiguous. V was trimmed by 5 bases and J by 5 bases, leaving 9 bases between them. Germline V gene data show CDR1 as SGHVS and CDR2 as FNYEAQ. This CDR3 contains 12 residues. CDR3 coding DNA: TGTGCCAGCAGCGCCGGGGTAACTGAAGCTTTCTTT. Its translation: CASSAGVTEAFF.

This chain uses TRBV2 with TRBJ1-1, with unresolved D. Germline assignment: CDR1 SNHLY and CDR2 FYNNEI. The CDR3 totals 11 residues. CDR3 loop: CATRRDTEAFF. CDR3 DNA: TGTGCTACACGAAGGGACACTGAAGCTTTCTTT.

The gene calls are TRBV2 and TRBJ1-1; D unresolved. The CDR3 spans 14 residues. V dropped 3 bases and J dropped 5 bases, with 13 bases sitting between them. CDR1 and CDR2 (germline): SNHLY, FYNNEI. CDR3 region: CASSDFDEGTEAFF. The CDR3 coding sequence is TGTGCCAGCAGTGATTTCGACGAGGGTACTGAAGCTTTCTTT.

In its sample, this clone was seen a few times. The rearrangement joins TRBV29-1 to TRBJ2-3, with D perhaps matching TRBD2 (5 bases). The CDR3 runs 12 residues. Deletions cut 4 bases from V and 0 bases from J, with 5 bases between. Germline CDR1 reads SQVTM; CDR2 reads ANQGSEA. Here the CDR3 reads CSVGGSTDTQYF. CDR3 in DNA: TGCAGCGTTGGCGGGAGCACAGATACGCAGTATTTT.

J is TRBJ1-2 and V is TRBV28; TRBD1 matches 8 bases. Germline assignment: CDR1 MDHEN and CDR2 SYDVKM. Trimming removed 6 bases from V and 8 bases from J; junction bases left unmatched: 8. The CDR3 runs 13 residues. The CDR3 region is CASRLRGRKGYTF. Here the CDR3 DNA reads TGTGCCAGCAGACTCAGGGGGCGCAAGGGCTACACCTTC.

This clone was seen only a few times. The genes are TRBV2 and TRBJ2-7; no reliable D call. This CDR3 spans 10 amino acids. Between the trimmed V and J ends, which lost 6 bases and 5 bases, there was a span of 5 bases. Germline V CDR1 and CDR2: SNHLY, FYNNEI. The CDR3 protein is CASRVDEQYF. Here the CDR3 DNA reads TGTGCCAGCAGGGTAGACGAGCAGTACTTC.

This chain uses TRBV28 with TRBJ2-5; D gene unclear. The CDR3 runs 13 residues. V was shortened by 3 bases and J by 4 bases, with 9 bases between the two germline ends. Germline CDR1 is MDHEN and CDR2 is SYDVKM. The CDR3 is CASSLVPPETQYF. CDR3 nucleotide sequence: TGTGCCAGCAGTTTGGTTCCCCCAGAGACCCAGTACTTC.

The chain has TRBV7-2 and TRBJ2-1, with 7 bases that match TRBD2. Germline CDR1 reads SGHTA; CDR2 reads FQGNSA. The J segment lost 2 bases and the V segment lost 1 base, leaving 2 bases of the junction unmatched. This CDR3 has 15 amino acids. CDR3 nucleotide sequence: TGTGCCAGCAGCTTAGGAGCGGGAACCTACAATGAGCAGTTCTTC. Translated: CASSLGAGTYNEQFF.

The rearrangement joins TRBV9 to TRBJ1-4, with TRBD1 matching over 10 bases. Germline-derived CDR1 and CDR2 are SGDLS and YYNGEE. The CDR3 is 15 residues long. Trimming cost V 4 bases and J 7 bases; bases outside gene matches: 7. The CDR3 DNA follows: TGTGCCAGCAGCAACACCGGACAGGGGGTTGAAAAACTGTTTTTT. Its translation: CASSNTGQGVEKLFF.

V gene TRBV30 combines with J gene TRBJ2-1; D possibly corresponds to TRBD1 (6 bases). The CDR3 consists of 17 residues. Trimming cost V 1 base and J 3 bases, with 19 bases left between them. Per germline, CDR1 GTSNPN and CDR2 SVGIG (reference sequence). The CDR3 loop is CAWSGGTKQSVYNEQFF. The CDR3 nucleotides read TGTGCCTGGAGTGGGGGGACAAAGCAGTCCGTCTACAATGAGCAGTTCTTC.

J is TRBJ2-1 and V is TRBV9; D gene uncertain. V gave up 5 bases and J gave up 8 bases, with 20 bases separating them. Germline V CDR1 and CDR2: SGDLS, YYNGEE. The CDR3 runs to 15 residues. The DNA of the CDR3 is TGTGCCAGCAGTGTGGCCGACTCGGATGTATATGAGCAGTTCTTC. This translates into CASSVADSDVYEQFF.

The chain joins TRBV27 to TRBJ2-5; D might be TRBD2 (5 bases). V shed 0 bases and J shed 5 bases, with 10 bases lying between them. Germline CDR1 MNHEY, CDR2 SMNVEV (reference sequence). The CDR3 has 14 residues. CDR3 amino acids: CASSLSGSRETQYF. DNA of the CDR3: TGTGCCAGCAGTTTATCGGGGAGTCGGGAGACCCAGTACTTC.

The chain employs TRBV1 and TRBJ2-1; TRBD2 is taken as the D call from the table, unchecked against the DNA. TRBV1 is an annotated pseudogene. The CDR3 contains 13 residues. In DNA, the CDR3 is TGCACAGCAGGGCTAGCGGGGAACAATGAGCAGTTCTTC. It yields the protein CTAGLAGNNEQFF.

The chain links TRBV5-6 to TRBJ2-7; D uncertain. Per the germline V gene, CDR1 is SGHDT and CDR2 is YYEEEE. CDR3 length: 14 amino acids. V shed 1 base and J shed 2 bases, with 10 bases lying between them. The CDR3 loop reads CASSLTNEPYEQYF. In DNA, the CDR3 is TGTGCCAGCAGCTTGACGAATGAGCCCTACGAGCAGTACTTC.